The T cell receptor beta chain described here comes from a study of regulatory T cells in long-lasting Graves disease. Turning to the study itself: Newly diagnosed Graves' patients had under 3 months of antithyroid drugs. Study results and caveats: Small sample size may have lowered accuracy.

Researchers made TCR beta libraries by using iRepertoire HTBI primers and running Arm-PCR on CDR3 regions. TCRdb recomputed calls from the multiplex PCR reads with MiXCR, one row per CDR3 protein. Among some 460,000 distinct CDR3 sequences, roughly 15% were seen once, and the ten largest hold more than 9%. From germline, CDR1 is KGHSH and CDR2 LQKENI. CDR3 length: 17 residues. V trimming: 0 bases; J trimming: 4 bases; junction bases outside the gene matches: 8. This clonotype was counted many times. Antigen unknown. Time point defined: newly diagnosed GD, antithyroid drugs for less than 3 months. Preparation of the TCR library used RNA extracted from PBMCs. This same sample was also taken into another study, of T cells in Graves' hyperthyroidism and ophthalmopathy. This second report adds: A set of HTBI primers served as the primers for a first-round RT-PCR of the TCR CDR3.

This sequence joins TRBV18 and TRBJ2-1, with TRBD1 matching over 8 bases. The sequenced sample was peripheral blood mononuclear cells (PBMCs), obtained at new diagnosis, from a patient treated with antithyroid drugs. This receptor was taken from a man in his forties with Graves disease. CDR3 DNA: TGTGCCAGCTCACCACCTGGCAGGGGGCCCGGATACAATGAGCAGTTCTTC. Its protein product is CASSPPGRGPGYNEQFF.